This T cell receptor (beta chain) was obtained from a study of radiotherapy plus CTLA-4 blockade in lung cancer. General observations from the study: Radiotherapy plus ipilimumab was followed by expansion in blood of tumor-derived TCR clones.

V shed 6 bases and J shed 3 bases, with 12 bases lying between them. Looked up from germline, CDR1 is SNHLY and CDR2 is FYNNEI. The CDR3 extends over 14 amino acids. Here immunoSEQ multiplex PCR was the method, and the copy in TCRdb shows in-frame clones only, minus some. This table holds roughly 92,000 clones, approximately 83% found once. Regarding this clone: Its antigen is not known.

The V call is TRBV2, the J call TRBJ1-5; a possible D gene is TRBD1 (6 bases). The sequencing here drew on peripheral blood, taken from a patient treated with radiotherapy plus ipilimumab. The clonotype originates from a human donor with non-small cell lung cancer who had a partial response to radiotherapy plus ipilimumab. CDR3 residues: CASRVTGFNQPQHF. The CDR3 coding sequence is TGTGCCAGCAGAGTTACAGGGTTCAATCAGCCCCAGCATTTT.